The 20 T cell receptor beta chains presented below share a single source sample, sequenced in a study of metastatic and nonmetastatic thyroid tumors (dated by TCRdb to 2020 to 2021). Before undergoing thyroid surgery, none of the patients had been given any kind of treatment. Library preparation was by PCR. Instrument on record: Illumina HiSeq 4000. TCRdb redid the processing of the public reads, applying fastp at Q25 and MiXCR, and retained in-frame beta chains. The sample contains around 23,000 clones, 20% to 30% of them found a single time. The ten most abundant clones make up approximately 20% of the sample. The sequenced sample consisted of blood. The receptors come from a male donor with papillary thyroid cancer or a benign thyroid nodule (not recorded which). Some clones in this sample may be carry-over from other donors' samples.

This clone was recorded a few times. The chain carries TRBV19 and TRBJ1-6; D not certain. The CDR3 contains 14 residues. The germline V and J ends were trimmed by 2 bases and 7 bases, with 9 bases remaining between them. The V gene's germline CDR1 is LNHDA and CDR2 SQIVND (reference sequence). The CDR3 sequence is CASSIRVGNSPLHF. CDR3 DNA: TGTGCCAGTAGTATAAGGGTTGGGAATTCACCCCTCCACTTT. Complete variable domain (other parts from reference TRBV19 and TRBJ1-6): DGGITQSPKYLFRKEGQNVTLSCEQNLNHDAMYWYRQDPGQGLRLIYYSQIVNDFQKGDIAEGYSVSREKKESFPLTVTSAQKNPTAFYLCASSIRVGNSPLHFGNGTRLTVT.

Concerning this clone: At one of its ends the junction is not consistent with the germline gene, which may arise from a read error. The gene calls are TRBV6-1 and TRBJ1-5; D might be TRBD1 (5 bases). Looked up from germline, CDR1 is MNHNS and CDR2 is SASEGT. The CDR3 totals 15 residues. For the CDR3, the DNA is TGTGCCAGCAGTAGGGGCAGGGATAAAACTCAGCACCAGCATTTT. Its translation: CASSRGRDKTQHQHF.

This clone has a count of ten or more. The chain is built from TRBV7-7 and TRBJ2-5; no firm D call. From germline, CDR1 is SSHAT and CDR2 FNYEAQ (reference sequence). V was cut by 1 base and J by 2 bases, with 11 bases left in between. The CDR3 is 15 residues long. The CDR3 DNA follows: TGTGCCAGCAGCTTAGACCGCGGAGCTCAAGAGACCCAGTACTTC. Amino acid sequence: CASSLDRGAQETQYF.

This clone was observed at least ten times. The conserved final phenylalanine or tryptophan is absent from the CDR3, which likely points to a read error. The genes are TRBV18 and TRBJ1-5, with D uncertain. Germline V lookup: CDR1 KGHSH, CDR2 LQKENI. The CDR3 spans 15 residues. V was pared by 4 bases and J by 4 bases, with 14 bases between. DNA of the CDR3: TGTGCCAGCTCACAAACCGCGACTGCTAATCAGCCCCAGCATCTT. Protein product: CASSQTATANQPQHL.

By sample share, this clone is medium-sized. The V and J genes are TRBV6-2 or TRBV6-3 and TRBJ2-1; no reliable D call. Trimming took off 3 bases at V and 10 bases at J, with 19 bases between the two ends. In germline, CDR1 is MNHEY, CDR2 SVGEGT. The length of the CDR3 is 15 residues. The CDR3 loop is CASSYRPWLGYEQFF. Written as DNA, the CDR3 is TGTGCCAGCAGTTATAGGCCCTGGTTGGGGTACGAGCAGTTCTTC.

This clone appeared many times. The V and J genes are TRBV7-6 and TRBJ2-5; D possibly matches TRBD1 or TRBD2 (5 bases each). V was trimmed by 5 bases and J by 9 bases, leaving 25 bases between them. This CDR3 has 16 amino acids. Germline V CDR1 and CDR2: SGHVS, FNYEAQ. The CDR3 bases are TGTGCCAGCAGCCCCACTTCCTCGGGACCGCCGGGCCCCCAGTACTTC. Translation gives CASSPTSSGPPGPQYF.

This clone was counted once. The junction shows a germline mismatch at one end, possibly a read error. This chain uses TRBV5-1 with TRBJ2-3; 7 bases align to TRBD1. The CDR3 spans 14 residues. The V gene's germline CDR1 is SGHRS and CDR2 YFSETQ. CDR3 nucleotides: TGCGCCAGCAGAGACAGGGTGGGTACAGGTACGCAGTATTTT. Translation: CASRDRVGTGTQYF.

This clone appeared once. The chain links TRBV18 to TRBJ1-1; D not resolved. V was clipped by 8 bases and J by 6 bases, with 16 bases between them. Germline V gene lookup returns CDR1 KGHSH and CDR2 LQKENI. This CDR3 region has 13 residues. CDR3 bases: TGTGCCAGCGCAGCCCATAGGCGGGCTGAAGCTTTCTTT. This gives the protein CASAAHRRAEAFF.

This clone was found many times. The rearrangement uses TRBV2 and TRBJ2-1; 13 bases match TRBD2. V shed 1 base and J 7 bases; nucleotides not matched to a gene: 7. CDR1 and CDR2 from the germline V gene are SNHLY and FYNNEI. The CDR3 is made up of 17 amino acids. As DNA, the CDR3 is TGTGCCAGCAGTGAAGAAGTCGGACTAGCGGGAGTTAATGAGCAGTTCTTC. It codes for CASSEEVGLAGVNEQFF.

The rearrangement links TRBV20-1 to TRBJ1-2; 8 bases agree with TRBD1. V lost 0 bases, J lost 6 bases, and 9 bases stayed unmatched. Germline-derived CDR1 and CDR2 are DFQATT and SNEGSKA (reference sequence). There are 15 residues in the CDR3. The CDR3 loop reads CSARDRVTGGDGYTF. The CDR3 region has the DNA TGCAGTGCTAGAGATCGTGTTACAGGGGGAGATGGCTACACCTTC.

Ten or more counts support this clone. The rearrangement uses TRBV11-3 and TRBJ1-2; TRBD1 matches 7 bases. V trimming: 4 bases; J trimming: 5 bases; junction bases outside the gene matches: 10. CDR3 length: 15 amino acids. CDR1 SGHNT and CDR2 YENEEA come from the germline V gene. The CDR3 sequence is CASSSSSRGNYGYTF. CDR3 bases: TGTGCCAGCAGCTCCTCGTCCAGGGGGAATTATGGCTACACCTTC.

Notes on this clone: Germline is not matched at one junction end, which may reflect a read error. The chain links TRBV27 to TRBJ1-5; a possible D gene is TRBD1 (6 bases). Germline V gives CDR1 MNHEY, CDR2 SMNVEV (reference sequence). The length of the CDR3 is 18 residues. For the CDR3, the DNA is TGTGCCCGCAGTCCCATGCCGGGGCAGGGCGTCTGGGGGCGGCCCCAGCATTTT. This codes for CARSPMPGQGVWGRPQHF.

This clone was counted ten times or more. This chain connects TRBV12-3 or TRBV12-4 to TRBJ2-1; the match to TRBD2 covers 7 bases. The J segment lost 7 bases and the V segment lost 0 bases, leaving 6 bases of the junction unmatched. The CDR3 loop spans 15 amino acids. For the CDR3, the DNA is TGTGCCAGCAGTTTAGCGGGAGGGCGCGCTAATGAGCAGTTCTTC. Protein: CASSLAGGRANEQFF.

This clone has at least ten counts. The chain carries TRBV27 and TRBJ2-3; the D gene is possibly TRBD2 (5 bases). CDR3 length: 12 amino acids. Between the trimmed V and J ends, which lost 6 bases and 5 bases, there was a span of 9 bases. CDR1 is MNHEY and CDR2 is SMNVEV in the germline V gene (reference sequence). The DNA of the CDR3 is TGTGCCAGCAGCCAGAGGGTAGATACGCAGTATTTT. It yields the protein CASSQRVDTQYF.

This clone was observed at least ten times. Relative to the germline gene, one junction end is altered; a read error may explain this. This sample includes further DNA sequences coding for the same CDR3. The CDR3 DNA sequence: TGTGCCATCAGTCAAGGAAGCGGGAACCAAGGGACCCAGTACTTC. This sequence encodes CAISQGSGNQGTQYF. This chain links TRBV10-3 with TRBJ2-5, with 7 nucleotides matching TRBD2. CDR3 size: 15 residues. Germline CDR1 and CDR2: ENHRY and SYGVKD.

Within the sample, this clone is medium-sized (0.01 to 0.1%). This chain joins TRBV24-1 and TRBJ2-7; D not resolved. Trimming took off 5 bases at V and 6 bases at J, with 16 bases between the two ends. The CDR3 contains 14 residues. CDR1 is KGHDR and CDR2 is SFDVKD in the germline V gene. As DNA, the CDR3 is TGTGCCACCAGTGCCCCCTGGGGAAAAGGCGAGCAGTACTTC. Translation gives CATSAPWGKGEQYF.

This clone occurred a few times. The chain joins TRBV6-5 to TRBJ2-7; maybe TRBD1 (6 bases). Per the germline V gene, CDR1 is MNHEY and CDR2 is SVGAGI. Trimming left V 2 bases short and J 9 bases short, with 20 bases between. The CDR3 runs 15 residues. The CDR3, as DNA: TGTGCCAGCAGTTACCAGGGGCCTATAATAGGTGTGCAGTACTTC. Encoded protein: CASSYQGPIIGVQYF.

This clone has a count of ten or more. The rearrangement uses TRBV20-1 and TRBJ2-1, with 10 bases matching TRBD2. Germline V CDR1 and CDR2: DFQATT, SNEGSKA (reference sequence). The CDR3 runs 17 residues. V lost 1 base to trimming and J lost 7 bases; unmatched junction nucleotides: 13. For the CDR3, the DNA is TGCAGTGCTAGAGTTAGCGGGAGGATATTAGTAGGGAATGAGCAGTTCTTC. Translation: CSARVSGRILVGNEQFF.

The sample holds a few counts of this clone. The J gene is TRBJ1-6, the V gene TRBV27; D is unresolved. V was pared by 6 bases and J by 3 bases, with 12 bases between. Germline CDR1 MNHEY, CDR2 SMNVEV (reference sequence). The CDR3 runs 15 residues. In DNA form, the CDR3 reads TGTGCCAGCAGGGGTGGGGTACTCTATAATTCACCCCTCCACTTT. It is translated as CASRGGVLYNSPLHF.

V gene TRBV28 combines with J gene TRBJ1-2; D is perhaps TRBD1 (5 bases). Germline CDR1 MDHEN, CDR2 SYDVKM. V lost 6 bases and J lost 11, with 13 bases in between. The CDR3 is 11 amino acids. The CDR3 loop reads CASSRDRDYTF. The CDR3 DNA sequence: TGTGCCAGCAGCCGCGACAGAGATTACACCTTC.